The rows below give T cell receptor beta chains drawn from one sample of a study of response to subunit inactivated influenza vaccine. TCRdb independently ran MiXCR on the RT-PCR reads; one entry per CDR3 protein. The repertoire holds 500,000 to 600,000 distinct CDR3 sequences, 7.6% seen once, with roughly 13% in the top ten. This specimen consisted of PBMCs from blood, obtained about 24 months after vaccination. All receptors derive from a man aged 45-69 years who received an inactivated influenza vaccine. The CDR3 runs from the conserved cysteine through the conserved F or W. The D gene is left open where the match is weak. The listing skips clone size in some rows; elsewhere it reads once, few, many or a size class.

V,D,size,length,J,CDR3,DNA
TRBV20-1,NA,few,13,TRBJ2-5,CSAPFEGQETQYF,TGCAGTGCTCCCTTCGAGGGCCAAGAGACCCAGTACTTC
TRBV6-2/TRBV6-3,NA,NA,16,TRBJ1-5,CASSYPPGIVNQPQHF,TGTGCCAGCAGTTACCCCCCAGGGATCGTCAATCAGCCCCAGCATTTT
TRBV7-2,NA,NA,15,TRBJ2-5,CASSFRTNTVETQYF,TGTGCCAGCAGCTTCAGGACAAATACCGTCGAGACCCAGTACTTC
TRBV20-1,NA,many,14,TRBJ2-2,CSAQTQINTGELFF,TGCAGTGCGCAAACCCAGATCAACACCGGGGAGCTGTTTTTT
TRBV4-2,NA,NA,12,TRBJ1-2,CASSQDNSRYTF,TGTGCCAGCAGCCAAGATAACAGTCGCTACACCTTC
TRBV4-3,NA,many,18,TRBJ2-3,CASSQDVGRETSTDTQYF,TGCGCCAGCAGCCAAGATGTTGGCAGGGAGACTAGCACAGATACGCAGTATTTT
TRBV28,NA,NA,16,TRBJ2-7,CASSLSWTASAYEQYF,TGTGCCAGCAGTTTATCTTGGACAGCCAGCGCCTACGAGCAGTACTTC
TRBV12-3/TRBV12-4,NA,NA,14,TRBJ1-1,CASSLGEDPIEAFF,TGTGCCAGCAGTTTAGGGGAGGACCCTATTGAAGCTTTCTTT
TRBV12-3/TRBV12-4,NA,many,11,TRBJ1-1,CASRRLAEAFF,TGTGCCAGCAGGAGATTGGCTGAAGCTTTCTTT
TRBV10-3,NA,few,13,TRBJ2-1,CAISVTEYNEQFF,TGTGCCATCAGTGTTACGGAATACAATGAGCAGTTCTTC
TRBV9,NA,few,16,TRBJ2-7,CASSVEGYVGGSEQYF,TGTGCCAGCAGCGTAGAAGGGTATGTTGGGGGATCCGAGCAGTACTTC
TRBV9,NA,NA,16,TRBJ2-2,CASSVAVVAGTGELFF,TGTGCCAGCAGCGTAGCCGTGGTCGCGGGAACCGGGGAGCTGTTTTTT
TRBV28,TRBD2,few,17,TRBJ2-7,CASRTGTSGRASYEQYF,TGTGCCAGCAGAACCGGGACTAGCGGGAGGGCCTCCTACGAGCAGTACTTC
TRBV12-3/TRBV12-4,TRBD2,few,15,TRBJ2-7,CASSLRLADLYEQYF,TGTGCCAGCAGTTTGAGGCTAGCGGACCTCTACGAGCAGTACTTC
TRBV6-5,NA,few,15,TRBJ2-1,CASSYGGRSYNEQFF,TGTGCCAGCAGTTACGGGGGTAGGTCCTACAATGAGCAGTTCTTC
TRBV4-3,NA,NA,16,TRBJ2-3,CASSQEIIEFRNTQYF,TGCGCCAGCAGCCAAGAAATAATTGAGTTCCGAAATACGCAGTATTTT
TRBV20-1,NA,few,13,TRBJ1-1,CSANGQVLTEAFF,TGCAGTGCTAATGGGCAGGTTCTTACTGAAGCTTTCTTT
TRBV27,TRBD1,few,17,TRBJ2-6,CASRKSRTGVGANVLTF,TGTGCCAGCAGAAAAAGTCGGACAGGGGTCGGGGCCAACGTCCTGACTTTC
TRBV29-1,NA,NA,13,TRBJ2-7,CSVATKRTYEQYF,TGCAGCGTCGCCACAAAACGCACCTACGAGCAGTACTTC
TRBV10-3,NA,many,14,TRBJ2-7,CAISDHRATYEQYF,TGTGCCATCAGTGATCACCGGGCAACCTACGAGCAGTACTTC
TRBV15,NA,few,13,TRBJ2-5,CATSTTAGGLEYF,TGTGCCACCAGCACCACCGCCGGGGGGCTTGAGTACTTC
TRBV7-9,TRBD1,few,15,TRBJ2-1,CASSLVQGANNEQFF,TGTGCCAGCAGCTTAGTACAGGGGGCGAACAATGAGCAGTTCTTC
TRBV6-5,NA,few,14,TRBJ1-2,CASSYAQGTYGYTF,TGTGCCAGCAGTTACGCACAGGGTACCTATGGCTACACCTTC
TRBV7-9,NA,many,13,TRBJ2-7,CASSLGSGYEQYF,TGTGCCAGCAGCTTAGGATCGGGCTACGAGCAGTACTTC
TRBV11-2,NA,few,15,TRBJ2-1,CASSLDARQIGEQFF,TGTGCCAGCAGCTTAGACGCCAGGCAAATCGGTGAGCAGTTCTTC
TRBV6-4,TRBD1,NA,21,TRBJ1-6,CASMGRSRQGYMSSYNSPLHF,TGTGCCAGCATGGGACGGTCCCGACAGGGGTACATGAGCTCCTATAATTCACCCCTCCACTTT
TRBV20-1,NA,few,13,TRBJ2-7,CSASSGWTYEQYF,TGCAGTGCTAGCAGCGGGTGGACCTACGAGCAGTACTTC
TRBV7-8,TRBD1,few,14,TRBJ2-7,CASSVGQGARKQYF,TGTGCCAGCAGCGTCGGACAGGGGGCTAGGAAGCAGTACTTC
TRBV15,NA,few,17,TRBJ2-7,CATSRDQAGQNGYEQYF,TGTGCCACCAGCAGAGATCAAGCGGGACAAAACGGCTACGAGCAGTACTTC
TRBV5-5,NA,many,15,TRBJ1-6,CASSFRQWDNSPLHF,TGTGCCAGCAGCTTTCGACAGTGGGATAATTCACCCCTCCACTTT
TRBV20-1,NA,NA,14,TRBJ2-1,CSAPGPSSYNEQFF,TGCAGTGCCCCGGGGCCTAGCTCCTACAATGAGCAGTTCTTC
TRBV25-1,NA,few,13,TRBJ2-6,CASSVTGANVLTF,TGTGCCAGCAGTGTCACTGGGGCCAACGTCCTGACTTTC
TRBV20-1,TRBD2,many,13,TRBJ2-7,CSARLAGTYEQYF,TGCAGTGCTAGATTAGCGGGGACCTACGAGCAGTACTTC